A selection of T cell receptor beta chains follows, all from one sample in a study of vaccination effects on CD4 cells after COVID-19. The antigens these receptors bind are not known. Profiling relied on immunoSEQ multiplex PCR, and the TCRdb table lists in-frame clones only, not all of them. Here the sample spans fewer than 25,000 clones, less than 85% being singletons. The sequencing here drew on CD4+ T cells from PBMCs cultured with SARS-CoV-2 spike peptides, taken after COVID-19 vaccination. The receptors shown here come from a human donor who received a COVID-19 vaccine. The CDR3 runs from the conserved cysteine through the conserved F or W. A D gene is named only where the DNA matches it firmly. A row's size may be missing; if present it is once, few, many or a size class.

J gene | V gene | clone size | D gene | CDR3 protein | CDR3 DNA
TRBJ2-7 | TRBV25-1 | few | NA | CASSEWAESDEQYF | TGTGCCAGCAGTGAATGGGCAGAGAGCGACGAGCAGTACTTC
TRBJ1-6 | TRBV5-1 | few | TRBD1 | CASSLQGSSGSPLHF | TGCGCCAGCAGCTTACAGGGGTCGAGCGGTTCACCCCTCCACTTT
TRBJ1-1 | TRBV12-3/TRBV12-4 | NA | NA | CASSLGYLGEAFF | TGTGCCAGCAGTTTAGGATACCTCGGTGAAGCTTTCTTT
TRBJ2-1 | TRBV7-9 | few | TRBD2 | CASSDGTSGGAGEQFF | TGTGCCAGCAGCGACGGGACTAGCGGGGGGGCAGGGGAGCAGTTCTTC
TRBJ1-4 | TRBV5-1 | NA | NA | CASSLDPPATNEKLFF | TGCGCCAGCAGCTTGGACCCCCCAGCAACTAATGAAAAACTGTTTTTT
TRBJ1-1 | TRBV12-3/TRBV12-4 | NA | NA | CASSLRGVTEAFF | TGTGCCAGCAGTTTAAGGGGGGTCACTGAAGCTTTCTTT
TRBJ1-1 | TRBV2 | NA | NA | CASMRGNTEAFF | TGTGCCAGCATGCGGGGGAACACTGAAGCTTTCTTT
TRBJ2-5 | TRBV4-2 | NA | NA | CASSRQETQYF | TGTGCCAGCAGCCGGCAAGAGACCCAGTACTTC
TRBJ2-7 | TRBV2 | NA | NA | CASRAGIEQYF | TGTGCCAGCAGGGCCGGGATCGAGCAGTACTTC
TRBJ2-3 | TRBV29-1 | NA | NA | CSVEGKKRGTQYF | TGCAGCGTTGAAGGGAAGAAACGGGGTACGCAGTATTTT
TRBJ2-6 | TRBV6-2/TRBV6-3 | NA | NA | CASSYSPSGANVLTF | TGTGCCAGCAGTTACTCCCCATCTGGGGCCAACGTCCTGACTTTC